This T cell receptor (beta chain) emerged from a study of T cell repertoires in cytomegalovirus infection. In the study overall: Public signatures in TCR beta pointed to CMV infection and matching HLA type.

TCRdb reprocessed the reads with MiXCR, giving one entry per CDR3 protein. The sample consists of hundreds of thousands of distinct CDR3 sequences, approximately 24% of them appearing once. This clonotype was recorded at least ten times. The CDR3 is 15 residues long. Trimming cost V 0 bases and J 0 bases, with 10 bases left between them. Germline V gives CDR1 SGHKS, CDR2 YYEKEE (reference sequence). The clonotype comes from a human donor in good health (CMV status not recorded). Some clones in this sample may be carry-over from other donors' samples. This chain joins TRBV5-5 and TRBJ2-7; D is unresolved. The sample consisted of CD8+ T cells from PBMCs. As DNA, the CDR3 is TGTGCCAGCAGCTTGGGGCACTCCTCCTCCTACGAGCAGTACTTC. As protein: CASSLGHSSSYEQYF.